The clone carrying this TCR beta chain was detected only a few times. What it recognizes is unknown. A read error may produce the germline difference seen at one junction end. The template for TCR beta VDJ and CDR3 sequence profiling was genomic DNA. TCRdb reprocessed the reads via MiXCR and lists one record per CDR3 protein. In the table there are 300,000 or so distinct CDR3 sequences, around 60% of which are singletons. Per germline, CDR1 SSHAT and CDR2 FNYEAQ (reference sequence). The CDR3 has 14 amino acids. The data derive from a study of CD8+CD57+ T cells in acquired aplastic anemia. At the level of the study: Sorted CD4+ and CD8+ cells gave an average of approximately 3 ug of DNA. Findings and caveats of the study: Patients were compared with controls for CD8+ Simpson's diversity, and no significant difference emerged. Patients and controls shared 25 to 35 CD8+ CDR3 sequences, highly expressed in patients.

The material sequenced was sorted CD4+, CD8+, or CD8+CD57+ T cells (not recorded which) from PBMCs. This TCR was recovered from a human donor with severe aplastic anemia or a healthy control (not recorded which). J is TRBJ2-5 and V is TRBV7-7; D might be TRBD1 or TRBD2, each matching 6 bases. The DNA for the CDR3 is TGTGCTAGCAGCTCTCGACTAGGGGGAGAGACCCAGTACTTC. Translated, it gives CASSSRLGGETQYF.